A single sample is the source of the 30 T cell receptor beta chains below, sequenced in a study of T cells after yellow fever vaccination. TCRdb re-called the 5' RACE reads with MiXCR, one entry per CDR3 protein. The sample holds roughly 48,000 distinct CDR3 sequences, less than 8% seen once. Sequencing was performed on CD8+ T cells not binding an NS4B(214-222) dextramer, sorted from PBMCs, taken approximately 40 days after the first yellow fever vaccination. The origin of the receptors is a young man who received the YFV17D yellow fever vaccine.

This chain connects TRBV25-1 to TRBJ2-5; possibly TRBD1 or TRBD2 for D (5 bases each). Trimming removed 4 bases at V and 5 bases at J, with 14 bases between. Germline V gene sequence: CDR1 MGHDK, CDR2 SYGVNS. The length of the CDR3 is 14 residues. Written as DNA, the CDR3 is TGTGCCAGCAGTGGGGGCTCGGGGCCGGAGACCCAGTACTTC. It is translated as CASSGGSGPETQYF.

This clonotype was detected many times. This CDR3 reads CASSFDSTGELFF. The CDR3 DNA follows: TGCGCCAGCAGCTTCGACTCTACCGGGGAGCTGTTTTTT. This chain connects TRBV5-1 to TRBJ2-2; no firm D call. Germline V gene lookup returns CDR1 SGHRS and CDR2 YFSETQ. The CDR3 is 13 residues long. V was pared by 2 bases and J by 5 bases, with 7 bases between.

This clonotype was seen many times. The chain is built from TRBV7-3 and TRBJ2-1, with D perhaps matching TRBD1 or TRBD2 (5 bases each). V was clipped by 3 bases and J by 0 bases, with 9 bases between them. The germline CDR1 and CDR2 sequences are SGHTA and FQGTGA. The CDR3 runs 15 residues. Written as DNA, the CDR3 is TGTGCCAGCAGCTTGACGGGACGCTCCTACAATGAGCAGTTCTTC. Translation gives CASSLTGRSYNEQFF.

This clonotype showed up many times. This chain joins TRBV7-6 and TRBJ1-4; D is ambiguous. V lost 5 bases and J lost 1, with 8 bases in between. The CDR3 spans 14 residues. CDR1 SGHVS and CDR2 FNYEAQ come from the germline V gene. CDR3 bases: TGTGCCAGCAGCGCCACAGTAACTAATGAAAAACTGTTTTTT. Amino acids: CASSATVTNEKLFF. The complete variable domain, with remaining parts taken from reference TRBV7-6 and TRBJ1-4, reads GAGVSQSPRYKVTKRGQDVALRCDPISGHVSLYWYRQALGQGPEFLTYFNYEAQQDKSGLPNDRFSAERPEGSISTLTIQRTEQRDSAMYRCASSATVTNEKLFFGSGTQLSVL.

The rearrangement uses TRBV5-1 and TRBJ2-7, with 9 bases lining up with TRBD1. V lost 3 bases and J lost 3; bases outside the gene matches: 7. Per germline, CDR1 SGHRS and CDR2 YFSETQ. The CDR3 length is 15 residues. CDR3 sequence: CASSSPGTGYYEQYF. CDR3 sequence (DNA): TGCGCCAGCAGCTCCCCCGGGACAGGGTACTACGAGCAGTACTTC. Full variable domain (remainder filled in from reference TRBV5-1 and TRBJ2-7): KAGVTQTPRYLIKTRGQQVTLSCSPISGHRSVSWYQQTPGQGLQFLFEYFSETQRNKGNFPGRFSGRQFSNSRSEMNVSTLELGDSALYLCASSSPGTGYYEQYFGPGTRLTVT.

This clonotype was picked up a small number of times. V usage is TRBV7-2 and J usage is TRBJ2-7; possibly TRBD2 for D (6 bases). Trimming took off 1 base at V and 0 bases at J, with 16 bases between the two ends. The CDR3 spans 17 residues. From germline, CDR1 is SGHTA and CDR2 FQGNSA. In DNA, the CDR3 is TGTGCCAGCAGCTTAGGAGGTTCTAGCGAAAGCTCCTACGAGCAGTACTTC. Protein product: CASSLGGSSESSYEQYF.

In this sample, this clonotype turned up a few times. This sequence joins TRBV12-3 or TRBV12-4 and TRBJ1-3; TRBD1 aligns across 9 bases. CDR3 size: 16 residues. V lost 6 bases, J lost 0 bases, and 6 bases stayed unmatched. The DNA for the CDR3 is TGTGCCAGCAGGGGACAGGGCCGAAGCTCTGGAAACACCATATATTTT. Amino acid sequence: CASRGQGRSSGNTIYF.

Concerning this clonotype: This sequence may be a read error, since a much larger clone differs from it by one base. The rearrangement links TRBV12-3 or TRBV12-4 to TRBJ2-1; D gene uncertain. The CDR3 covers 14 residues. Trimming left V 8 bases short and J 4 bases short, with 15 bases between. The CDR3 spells CASVWVTTYNEQFF. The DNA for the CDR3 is TGTGCCAGCGTCTGGGTTACCACTTACAATGAGCAGTTCTTC.

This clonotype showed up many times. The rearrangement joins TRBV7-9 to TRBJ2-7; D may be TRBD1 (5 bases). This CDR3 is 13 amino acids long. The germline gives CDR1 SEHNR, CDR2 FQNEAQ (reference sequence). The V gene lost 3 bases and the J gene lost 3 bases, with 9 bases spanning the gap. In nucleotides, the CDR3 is TGTGCCAGCAGCTTGGGGCTAAACTACGAGCAGTACGTC. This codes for CASSLGLNYEQYV.

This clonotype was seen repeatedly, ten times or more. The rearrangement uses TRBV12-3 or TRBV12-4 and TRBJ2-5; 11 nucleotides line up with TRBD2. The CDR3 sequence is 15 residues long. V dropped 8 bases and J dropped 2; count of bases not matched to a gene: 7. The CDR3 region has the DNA TGTGCCAGCTGTCCGGGACTAGCGGCACAAGAGACCCAGTACTTC. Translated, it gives CASCPGLAAQETQYF.

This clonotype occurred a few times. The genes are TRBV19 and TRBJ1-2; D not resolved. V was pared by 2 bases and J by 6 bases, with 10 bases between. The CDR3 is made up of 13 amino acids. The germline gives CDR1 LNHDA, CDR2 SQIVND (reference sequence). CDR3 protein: CASSISVGNGYTF. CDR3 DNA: TGTGCCAGTAGTATATCGGTGGGGAATGGCTACACCTTC. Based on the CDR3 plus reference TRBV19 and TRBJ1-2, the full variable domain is DGGITQSPKYLFRKEGQNVTLSCEQNLNHDAMYWYRQDPGQGLRLIYYSQIVNDFQKGDIAEGYSVSREKKESFPLTVTSAQKNPTAFYLCASSISVGNGYTFGSGTRLTVV.

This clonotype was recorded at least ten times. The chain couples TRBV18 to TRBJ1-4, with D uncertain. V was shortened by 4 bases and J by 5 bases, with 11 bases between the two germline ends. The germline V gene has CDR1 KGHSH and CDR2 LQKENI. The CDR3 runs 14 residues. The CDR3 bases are TGTGCCAGCTCACGGCGGAGAGAAAATGAAAAACTGTTTTTT. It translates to CASSRRRENEKLFF.

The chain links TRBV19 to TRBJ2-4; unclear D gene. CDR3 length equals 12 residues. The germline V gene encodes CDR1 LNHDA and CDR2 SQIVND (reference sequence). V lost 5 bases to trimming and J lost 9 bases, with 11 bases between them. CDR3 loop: CASSLKTGIQYF. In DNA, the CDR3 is TGTGCCAGTAGTCTCAAAACGGGCATTCAGTACTTC.

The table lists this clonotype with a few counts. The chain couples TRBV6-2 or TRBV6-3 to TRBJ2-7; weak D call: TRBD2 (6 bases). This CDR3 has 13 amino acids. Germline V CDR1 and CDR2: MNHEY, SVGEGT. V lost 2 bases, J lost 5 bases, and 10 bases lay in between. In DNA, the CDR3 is TGTGCCAGCAGTTACCGTGGAGGGAACGAGCAGTACTTC. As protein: CASSYRGGNEQYF.

CDR3 DNA sequence: TGCGCCAGCAGCTTGGGTTCCGACATACTTTCCTACGAGCAGTACTTC. Translated, it gives CASSLGSDILSYEQYF. The J gene is TRBJ2-7, the V gene TRBV5-1; D is unclear. The V gene's germline CDR1 is SGHRS and CDR2 YFSETQ. V lost 0 bases, J lost 1 base, and 14 bases lay in between. The CDR3 runs 16 residues.

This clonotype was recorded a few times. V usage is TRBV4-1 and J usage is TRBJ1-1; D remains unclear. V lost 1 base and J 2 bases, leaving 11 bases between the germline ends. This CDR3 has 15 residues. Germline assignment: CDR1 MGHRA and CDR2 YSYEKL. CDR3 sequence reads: CASSQVHSLNTEAFF. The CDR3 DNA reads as TGCGCCAGCAGCCAAGTCCACAGCCTAAACACTGAAGCTTTCTTT.

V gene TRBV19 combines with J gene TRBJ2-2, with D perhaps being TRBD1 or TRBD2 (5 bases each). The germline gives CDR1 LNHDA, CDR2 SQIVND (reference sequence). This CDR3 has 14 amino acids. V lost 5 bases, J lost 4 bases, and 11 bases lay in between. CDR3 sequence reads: CASSPGPTTGELFF. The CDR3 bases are TGTGCCAGTAGTCCGGGACCCACCACCGGGGAGCTGTTTTTT.

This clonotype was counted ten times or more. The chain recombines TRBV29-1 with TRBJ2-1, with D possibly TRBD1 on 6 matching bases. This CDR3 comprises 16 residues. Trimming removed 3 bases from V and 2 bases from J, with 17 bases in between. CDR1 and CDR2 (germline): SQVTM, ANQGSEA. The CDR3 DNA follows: TGCAGCGTTGATGGGATACGGGACAAGGCCTACAATGAGCAGTTCTTC. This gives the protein CSVDGIRDKAYNEQFF.

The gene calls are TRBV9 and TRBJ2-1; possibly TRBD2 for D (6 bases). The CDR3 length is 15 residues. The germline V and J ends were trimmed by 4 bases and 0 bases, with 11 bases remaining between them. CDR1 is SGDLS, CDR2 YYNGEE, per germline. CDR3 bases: TGTGCCAGCAGCCGCGGGGATCCCTCCTACAATGAGCAGTTCTTC. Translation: CASSRGDPSYNEQFF.

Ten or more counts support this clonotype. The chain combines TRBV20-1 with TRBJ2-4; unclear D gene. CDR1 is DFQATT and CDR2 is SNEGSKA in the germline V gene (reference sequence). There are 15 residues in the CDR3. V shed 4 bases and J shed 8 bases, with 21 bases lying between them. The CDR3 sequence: CSANGGTGMTDIQYF. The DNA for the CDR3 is TGCAGTGCTAATGGTGGTACTGGTATGACGGACATTCAGTACTTC.

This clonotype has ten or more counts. This CDR3 is CSTYWSMSTDTQYF. The CDR3 nucleotides are TGCAGTACCTACTGGTCCATGAGCACAGATACGCAGTATTTT. V gene TRBV20-1 combines with J gene TRBJ2-3, with D unresolved. The CDR3 has 14 amino acids. Trimming removed 8 bases from V and 0 bases from J, with 15 bases in between. CDR1 and CDR2 (germline): DFQATT, SNEGSKA (reference sequence).

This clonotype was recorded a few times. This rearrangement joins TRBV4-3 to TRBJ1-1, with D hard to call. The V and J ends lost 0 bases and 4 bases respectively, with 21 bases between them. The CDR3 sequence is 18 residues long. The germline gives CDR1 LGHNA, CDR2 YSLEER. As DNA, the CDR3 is TGCGCCAGCAGCCAAGATCCCGGACCTCGATTAGAGGGCACTGAAGCTTTCTTT. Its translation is CASSQDPGPRLEGTEAFF.

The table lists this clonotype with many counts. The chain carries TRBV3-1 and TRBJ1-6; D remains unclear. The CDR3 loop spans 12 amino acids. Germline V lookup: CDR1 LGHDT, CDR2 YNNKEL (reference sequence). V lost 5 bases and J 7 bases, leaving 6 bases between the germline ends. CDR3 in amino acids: CASSEKNSPLHF. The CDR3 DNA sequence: TGTGCCAGCAGCGAAAAAAATTCACCCCTCCACTTT.

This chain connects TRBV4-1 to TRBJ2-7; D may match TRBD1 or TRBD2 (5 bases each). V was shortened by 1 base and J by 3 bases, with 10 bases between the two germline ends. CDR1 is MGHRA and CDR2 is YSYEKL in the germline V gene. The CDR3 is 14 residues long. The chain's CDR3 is CASSQAAGSYEQYV. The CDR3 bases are TGCGCCAGCAGCCAAGCGGCAGGGAGCTACGAGCAGTACGTC.

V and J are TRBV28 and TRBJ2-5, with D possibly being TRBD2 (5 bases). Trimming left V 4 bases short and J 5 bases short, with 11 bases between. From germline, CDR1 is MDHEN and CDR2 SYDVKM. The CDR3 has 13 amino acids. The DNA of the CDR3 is TGTGCCAGCAGTTACGGGGAGATCGAGACCCAGTACTTC. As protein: CASSYGEIETQYF.

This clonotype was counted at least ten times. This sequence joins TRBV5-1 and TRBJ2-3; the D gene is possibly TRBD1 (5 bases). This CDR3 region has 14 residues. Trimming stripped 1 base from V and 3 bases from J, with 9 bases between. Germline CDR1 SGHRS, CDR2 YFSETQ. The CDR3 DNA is TGCGCCAGCAGCTTGTGGACACCGACAGATACGCAGTATTTT. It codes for CASSLWTPTDTQYF.

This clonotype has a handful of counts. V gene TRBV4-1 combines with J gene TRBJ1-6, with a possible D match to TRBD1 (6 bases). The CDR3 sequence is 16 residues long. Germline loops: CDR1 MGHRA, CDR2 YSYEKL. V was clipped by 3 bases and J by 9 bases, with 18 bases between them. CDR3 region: CASSHVTGFRTSPLHF. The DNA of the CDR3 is TGCGCCAGCAGCCACGTAACAGGGTTCAGAACTTCACCCCTCCACTTT.

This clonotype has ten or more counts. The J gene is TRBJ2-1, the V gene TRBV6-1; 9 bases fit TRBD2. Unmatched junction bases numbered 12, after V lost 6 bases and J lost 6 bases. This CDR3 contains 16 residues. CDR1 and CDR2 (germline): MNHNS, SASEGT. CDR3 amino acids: CASSPFAGGFLNEQFF. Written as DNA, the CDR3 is TGTGCCAGCAGCCCTTTTGCGGGGGGGTTTCTCAATGAGCAGTTCTTC.

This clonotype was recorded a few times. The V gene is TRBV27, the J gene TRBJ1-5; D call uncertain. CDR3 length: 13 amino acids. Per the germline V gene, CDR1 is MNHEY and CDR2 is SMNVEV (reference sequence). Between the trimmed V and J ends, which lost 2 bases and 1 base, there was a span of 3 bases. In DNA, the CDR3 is TGTGCCAGCAGTTTAACGAGCAATCAGCCCCAGCATTTT. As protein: CASSLTSNQPQHF.

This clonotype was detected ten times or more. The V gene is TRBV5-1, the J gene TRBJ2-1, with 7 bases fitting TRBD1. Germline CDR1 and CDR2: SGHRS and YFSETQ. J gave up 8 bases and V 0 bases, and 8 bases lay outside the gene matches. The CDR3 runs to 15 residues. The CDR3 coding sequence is TGCGCCAGCAGCTTGGGGGTCGGGACAGACGATGAGCAGTTCTTC. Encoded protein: CASSLGVGTDDEQFF.